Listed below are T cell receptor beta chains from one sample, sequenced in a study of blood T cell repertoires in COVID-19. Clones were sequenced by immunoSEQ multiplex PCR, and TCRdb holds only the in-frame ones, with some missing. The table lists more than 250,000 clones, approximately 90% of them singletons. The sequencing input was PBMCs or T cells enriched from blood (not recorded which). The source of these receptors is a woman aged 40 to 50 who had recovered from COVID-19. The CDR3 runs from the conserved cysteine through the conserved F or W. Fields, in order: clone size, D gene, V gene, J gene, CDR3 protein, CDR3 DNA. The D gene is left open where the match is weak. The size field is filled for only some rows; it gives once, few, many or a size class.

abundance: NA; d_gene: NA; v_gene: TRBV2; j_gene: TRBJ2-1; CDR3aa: CASSSTGSGYNEQFF; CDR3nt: TGTGCCAGCAGCTCGACAGGGAGCGGGTACAATGAGCAGTTCTTC
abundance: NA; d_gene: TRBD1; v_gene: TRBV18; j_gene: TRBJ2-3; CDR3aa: CASSRDRGTDTQYF; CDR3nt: TGTGCCAGCTCCCGGGACAGGGGCACAGATACGCAGTATTTT
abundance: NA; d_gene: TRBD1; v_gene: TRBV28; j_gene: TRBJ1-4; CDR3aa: CASTKRSGQGGREKLFF; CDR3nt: TGTGCCAGCACCAAAAGGTCGGGACAGGGGGGCCGTGAAAAACTGTTTTTT
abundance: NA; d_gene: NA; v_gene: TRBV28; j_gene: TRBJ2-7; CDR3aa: CASSFSGSGSYEQYF; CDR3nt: TGTGCCAGCAGTTTCTCGGGTAGTGGTTCCTACGAGCAGTACTTC
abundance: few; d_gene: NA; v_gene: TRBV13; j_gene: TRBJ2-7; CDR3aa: CASSGRPDYYEQYF; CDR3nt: TGTGCCAGCAGCGGCAGGCCCGATTATTACGAGCAGTACTTC
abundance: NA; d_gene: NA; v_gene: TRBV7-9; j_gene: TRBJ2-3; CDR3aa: CASSSTPNTQYF; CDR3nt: TGTGCCAGCAGCTCGACTCCCAATACGCAGTATTTT
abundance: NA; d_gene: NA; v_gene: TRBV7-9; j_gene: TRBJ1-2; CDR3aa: CASSYTGMETYGYTF; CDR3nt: TGTGCCAGCAGTTATACCGGGATGGAAACTTATGGCTACACCTTC
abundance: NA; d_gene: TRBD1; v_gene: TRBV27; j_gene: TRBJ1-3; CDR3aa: CASSPHRDRGSGNTIYF; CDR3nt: TGTGCCAGCAGCCCTCACCGGGACAGGGGCTCTGGAAACACCATATATTTT
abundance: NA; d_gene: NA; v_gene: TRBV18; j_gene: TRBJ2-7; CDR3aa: CASSPDKGYEQYF; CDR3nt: TGTGCCAGCTCACCAGATAAGGGGTACGAGCAGTACTTC
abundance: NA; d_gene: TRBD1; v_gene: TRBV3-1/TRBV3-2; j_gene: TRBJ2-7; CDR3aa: CASSQAGTGAYEQYF; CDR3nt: TGTGCCAGCAGCCAAGCCGGGACAGGAGCCTACGAGCAGTACTTC
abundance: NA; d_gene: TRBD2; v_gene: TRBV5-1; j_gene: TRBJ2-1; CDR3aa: CASSYLTSGSKNEQFF; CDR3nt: TGCGCCAGCAGCTATTTGACTAGCGGGAGCAAGAATGAGCAGTTCTTC
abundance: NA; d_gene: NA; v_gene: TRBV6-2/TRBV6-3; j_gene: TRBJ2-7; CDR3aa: CASSYWTDYEQYF; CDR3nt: TGTGCCAGCAGTTACTGGACAGACTACGAGCAGTACTTC
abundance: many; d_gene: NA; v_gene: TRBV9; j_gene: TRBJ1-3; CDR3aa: CASSVASGGGNTIYF; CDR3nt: TGTGCCAGCAGCGTAGCTTCAGGAGGTGGAAACACCATATATTTT
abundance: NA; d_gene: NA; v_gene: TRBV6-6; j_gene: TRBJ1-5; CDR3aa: CASSPSAGAPSNQPQHF; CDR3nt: TGTGCCAGCAGTCCCTCGGCAGGGGCGCCCAGCAATCAGCCCCAGCATTTT
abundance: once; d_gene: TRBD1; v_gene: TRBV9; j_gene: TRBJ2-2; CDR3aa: CASSLGQGHYLPSGGELFF; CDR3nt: TGTGCCAGCAGCCTTGGACAGGGACACTACCTACCCTCCGGCGGGGAGCTGTTTTTT
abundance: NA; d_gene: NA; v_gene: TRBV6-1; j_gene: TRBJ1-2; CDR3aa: CASSEDDPFTVHYGYTF; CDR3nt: TGTGCCAGCAGTGAAGATGATCCCTTTACGGTCCACTATGGCTACACCTTC
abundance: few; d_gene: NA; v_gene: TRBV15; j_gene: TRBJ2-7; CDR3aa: CATSGQGRDEQYF; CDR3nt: TGTGCCACCAGCGGGCAGGGGAGGGACGAGCAGTACTTC
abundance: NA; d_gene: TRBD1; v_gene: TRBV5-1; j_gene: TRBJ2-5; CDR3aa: CASSWTGSGSQETQYF; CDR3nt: TGCGCCAGCAGCTGGACAGGGTCGGGGTCCCAAGAGACCCAGTACTTC
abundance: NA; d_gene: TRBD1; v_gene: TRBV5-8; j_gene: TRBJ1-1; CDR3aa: CASTVVLGTAFLWNTEAFF; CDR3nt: TGTGCCAGCACCGTTGTTTTGGGGACAGCCTTTTTATGGAACACTGAAGCTTTCTTT
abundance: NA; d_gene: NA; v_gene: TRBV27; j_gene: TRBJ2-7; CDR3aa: CASRVGPGDRGLYEQYF; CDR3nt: TGTGCCAGCAGGGTGGGTCCTGGGGACCGGGGACTCTACGAGCAGTACTTC
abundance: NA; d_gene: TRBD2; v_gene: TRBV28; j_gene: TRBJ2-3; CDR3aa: CASTPSLGGRDTQYF; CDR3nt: TGTGCCAGCACCCCTTCTTTGGGCGGGAGGGATACGCAGTATTTT
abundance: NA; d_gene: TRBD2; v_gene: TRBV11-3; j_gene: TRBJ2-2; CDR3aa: CASSSPPGIAGDTGELFF; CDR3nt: TGTGCCAGCAGCTCCCCCCCCGGGATAGCGGGGGACACCGGGGAGCTGTTTTTT
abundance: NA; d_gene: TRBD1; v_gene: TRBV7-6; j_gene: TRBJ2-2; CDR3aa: CASSFMDRGPGELFF; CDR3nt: TGTGCCAGCAGCTTTATGGACAGGGGGCCGGGGGAGCTGTTTTTT
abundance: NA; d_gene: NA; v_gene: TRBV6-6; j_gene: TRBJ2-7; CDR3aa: CASSKTRSEQYF; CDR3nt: TGTGCCAGCAGTAAGACTAGATCCGAGCAGTACTTC
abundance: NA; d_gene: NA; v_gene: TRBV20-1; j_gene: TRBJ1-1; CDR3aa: CSVKGQGRAFF; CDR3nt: TGCAGTGTTAAGGGTCAGGGGCGAGCTTTCTTT
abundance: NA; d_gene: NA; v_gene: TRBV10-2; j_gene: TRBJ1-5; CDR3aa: CASSDLNQPQHF; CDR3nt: TGCGCCAGCAGTGACCTCAATCAGCCCCAGCATTTT
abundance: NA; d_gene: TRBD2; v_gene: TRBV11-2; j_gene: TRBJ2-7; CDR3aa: CASSLNGLAASYEQYF; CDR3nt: TGTGCCAGCAGCTTAAACGGACTAGCGGCCTCGTACGAGCAGTACTTC
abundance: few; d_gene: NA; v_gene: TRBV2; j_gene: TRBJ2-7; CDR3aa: CASRARVTYEQYF; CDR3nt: TGTGCCAGCAGAGCTAGAGTGACCTACGAGCAGTACTTC
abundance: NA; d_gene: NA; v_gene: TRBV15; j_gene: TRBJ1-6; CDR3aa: CATSRDWAGGSPLHF; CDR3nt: TGTGCCACCAGCAGAGATTGGGCAGGAGGTTCACCCCTCCACTTT
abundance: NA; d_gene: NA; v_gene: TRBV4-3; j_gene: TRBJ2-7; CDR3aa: CASSQDLAYEQYF; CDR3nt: TGCGCCAGCAGCCAAGATCTTGCCTACGAGCAGTACTTC
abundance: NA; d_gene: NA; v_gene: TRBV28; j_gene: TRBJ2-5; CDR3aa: CASSSSRGSAQETQYF; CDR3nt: TGTGCCAGCAGTTCCTCCCGGGGTAGCGCACAAGAGACCCAGTACTTC